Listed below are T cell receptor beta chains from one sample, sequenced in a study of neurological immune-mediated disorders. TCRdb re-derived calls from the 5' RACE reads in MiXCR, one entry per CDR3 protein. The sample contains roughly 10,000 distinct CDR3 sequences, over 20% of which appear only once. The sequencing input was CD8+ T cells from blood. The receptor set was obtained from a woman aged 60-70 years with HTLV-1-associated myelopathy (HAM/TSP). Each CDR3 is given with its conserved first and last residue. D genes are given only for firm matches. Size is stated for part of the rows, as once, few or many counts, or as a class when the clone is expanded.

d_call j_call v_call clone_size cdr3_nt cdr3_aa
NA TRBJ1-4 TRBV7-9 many TGTGCCAGCAGCTATCCCCCGGAGGGGCGCACACCTGAAAAACTGTTTTTT CASSYPPEGRTPEKLFF
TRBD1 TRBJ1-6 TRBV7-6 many TGTGCCAGCAGCCCAATGACAGGGATCAGATCACCCCTCCACTTT CASSPMTGIRSPLHF
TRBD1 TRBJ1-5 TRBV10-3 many TGTGCCATCAGTCTGGACAGGGGAAATCAGCCCCAGCATTTT CAISLDRGNQPQHF
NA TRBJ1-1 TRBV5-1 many TGCGCCAGCAGCCAAGGAGGACAGCACCCGAACACTGAAGCTTTCTTT CASSQGGQHPNTEAFF
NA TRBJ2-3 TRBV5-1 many TGCGCCAGCAGCTCGGAGGGGGGTACAGATACGCAGTATTTT CASSSEGGTDTQYF
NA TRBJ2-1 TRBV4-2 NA TGTGCCAGCAGCCAAGCGGAGCAGTCCGTAGATGAGCAGTTCTTC CASSQAEQSVDEQFF
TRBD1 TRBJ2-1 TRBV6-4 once TGTGCCAGCAGTTCCGGGACAGAAAACAATGAGCAGTTCTTC CASSSGTENNEQFF
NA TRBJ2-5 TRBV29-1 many TGCAGCGTTGAACTGGAGACCCAGTACTTC CSVELETQYF
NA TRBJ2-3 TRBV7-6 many TGTGCCAGCAGCGAGCACAGCACAGATACGCAGTATTTT CASSEHSTDTQYF
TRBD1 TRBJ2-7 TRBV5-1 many TGCGCCAGCAGCTTGACCGGGACAGGGGTGGGCGAGCAGTACTTC CASSLTGTGVGEQYF
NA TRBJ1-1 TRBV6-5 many TGTGCCAGCAGCCTGGGCGGGACCACTGAAGCTTTCTTT CASSLGGTTEAFF
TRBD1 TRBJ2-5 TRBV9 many TGTGCCAGCAGCGGACAGGGAGCGCTATCAGAGACCCAGTACTTC CASSGQGALSETQYF
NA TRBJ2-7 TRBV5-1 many TGCGCCAGCAGCCCAGGACAGACCCCAAGGGACGAGCAGTACTTC CASSPGQTPRDEQYF
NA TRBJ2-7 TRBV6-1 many TGTGCCAGCAGTGAAGCTACGGGGAATGGGCTGGGCGAGCAGTACTTC CASSEATGNGLGEQYF
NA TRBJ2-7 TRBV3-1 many TGTGCCAGCAGCCCCGGATCCCCCTACGAGCAGTACTTC CASSPGSPYEQYF
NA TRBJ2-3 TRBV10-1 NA TGCGCCAGCAGTGAGGACCTCGGGCCAACGTATACGCAGTATTTT CASSEDLGPTYTQYF
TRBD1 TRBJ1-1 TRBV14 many TGTGCCAGCAGGGACAGGGGGTCCGGTGAAGCTTTCTTT CASRDRGSGEAFF
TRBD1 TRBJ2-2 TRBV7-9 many TGTGCCAGCAGCTATTTAGGACAGGCCACCGGGGAGCTGTTTTTT CASSYLGQATGELFF
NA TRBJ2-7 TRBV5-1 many TGCGCCAGCAGCCCGAGGACAGCCCAACCCGGCTACGAGCAGTACTTC CASSPRTAQPGYEQYF
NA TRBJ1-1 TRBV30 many TGTGCCTGGAGTTACGGGAGAACTGAAGCTTTCTTT CAWSYGRTEAFF
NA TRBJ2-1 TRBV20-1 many TGCAGTGCTAGGATGCGGGAATACAATGAGCAGTTCTTC CSARMREYNEQFF
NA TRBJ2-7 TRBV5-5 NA TGTGCCAGCAGCTTTCCGGCAGGGGCTATTATCGAGCAGTACTTC CASSFPAGAIIEQYF
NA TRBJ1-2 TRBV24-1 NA TGTGCCGCCAGTGAGGGAGGGTTTCGTGGCTACACCTTC CAASEGGFRGYTF
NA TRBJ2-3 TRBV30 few TGTGCCTGGAGTGTACGTTGGGGAGATACGCAGTATTTT CAWSVRWGDTQYF
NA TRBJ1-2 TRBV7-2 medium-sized TGTGCCAGCAGCTCGTCCGGGACGGCCTATGGCTACACCTTC CASSSSGTAYGYTF
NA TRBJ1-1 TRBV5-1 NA TGCGCCAGCAGCTTGACCGGGGCAGGAGTGAACACTGTAGCTCTCTTT CASSLTGAGVNTVALF
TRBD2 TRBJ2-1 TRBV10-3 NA TGTGCCATCAACCAGCGGGGGCACGATGAGCAGTTCTTC CAINQRGHDEQFF
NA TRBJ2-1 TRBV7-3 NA TGTGCCAGCAGCTACCGAAACAACAATGAGCAGTTCTTC CASSYRNNNEQFF
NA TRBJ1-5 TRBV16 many TGTGCCAGCAGCCCAGGCAGTCATCAGCCCCAGCATTTT CASSPGSHQPQHF
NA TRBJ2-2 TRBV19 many TGTGCCAGTAGTTTCTCCGGGGAGCTGTTTTTT CASSFSGELFF
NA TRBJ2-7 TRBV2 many TGTGCCAGCAGCTCGCGGAGGCAGTACTTC CASSSRRQYF
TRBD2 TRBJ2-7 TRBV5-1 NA TGCGCCAGCAGCCCTAGCGGGGGGATACTCGAGCAGTACTTC CASSPSGGILEQYF
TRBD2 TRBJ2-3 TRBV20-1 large TGCAGTGCTAGTAGCGGGGGGAGCGCAGATACGCAGTATTTT CSASSGGSADTQYF